These 26 T cell receptor beta chains share one sample of origin, sequenced in a study of T cells in Graves' hyperthyroidism and ophthalmopathy. Regions amplified from RNA transcripts were the TCR beta CDR3 regions. The primer set for the first-round RT-PCR of the TCR CDR3 was HTBI. MiXCR, run by TCRdb on the multiplex PCR reads, gives a single entry per CDR3 protein. The table lists hundreds of thousands of distinct CDR3 sequences, 46% of them singletons. Sequenced input: peripheral blood or thyroid tissue (not recorded which). These receptor sequences come from a woman between 18 and 29 years old with Graves' hyperthyroidism.

This clonotype has only one observation. The gene calls are TRBV29-1 and TRBJ2-2; D is unclear. The CDR3 consists of 10 residues. The V and J ends lost 8 bases and 4 bases respectively, with 5 bases between them. The germline CDR1 and CDR2 sequences are SQVTM and ANQGSEA. Here the CDR3 reads CSIFTGELFF. The CDR3 nucleotides are TGCAGCATTTTCACCGGGGAGCTGTTTTTT.

The chain couples TRBV19 to TRBJ1-2; 7 positions match TRBD1. From germline, CDR1 is LNHDA and CDR2 SQIVND (reference sequence). The CDR3 loop spans 13 amino acids. V lost 7 bases and J lost 5; bases outside the gene matches: 7. CDR3 loop: CASTTQQGYGYTF. The CDR3 bases are TGTGCCAGTACCACCCAACAGGGGTATGGCTACACCTTC.

The chain couples TRBV12-3 or TRBV12-4 to TRBJ2-7; D is unclear. CDR3 length equals 14 residues. V gave up 1 base and J gave up 5 bases, with 12 bases separating them. In DNA, the CDR3 is TGTGCCAGCAGTTTAGTGGGAACGTACCACGAGCAGTACTTC. As protein: CASSLVGTYHEQYF.

This clonotype was counted a few times. The chain is built from TRBV29-1 and TRBJ2-3; 10 bases are a match to TRBD2. The junction had 5 bases not matched to a gene; V was cut back by 8 bases and J by 0 bases. The CDR3 length is 14 residues. Per the germline V gene, CDR1 is SQVTM and CDR2 is ANQGSEA. The CDR3 sequence: CSSRTSGSTDTQYF. CDR3 nucleotides: TGCAGCTCCCGGACTAGCGGCAGCACAGATACGCAGTATTTT.

The chain joins TRBV7-8 to TRBJ1-2; a weak D match, TRBD1 (6 bases). V lost 3 bases to trimming and J lost 7 bases, with 15 bases between them. CDR3 length: 14 amino acids. Germline V gene lookup returns CDR1 SGHVS and CDR2 FQNEAQ. CDR3 sequence (DNA): TGTGCCAGCAGCTTGCGGGCACCAGGGGCTGGCTACACCTTC. Translating it yields CASSLRAPGAGYTF. The whole variable domain, filled in from reference TRBV7-8 and TRBJ1-2, reads GAGVSQSPRYKVAKRGQDVALRCDPISGHVSLFWYQQALGQGPEFLTYFQNEAQLDKSGLPSDRFFAERPEGSVSTLKIQRTQQEDSAVYLCASSLRAPGAGYTFGSGTRLTVV.

About this clonotype: A junction end diverges from the germline sequence, so it may reflect a read error. The chain is built from TRBV7-3 and TRBJ1-5, with 11 bases matching TRBD1. The germline CDR1 and CDR2 sequences are SGHTA and FQGTGA. This CDR3 is 16 amino acids long. CDR3 residues: CASSHWTGGGNQPQHF. CDR3 sequence (DNA): TGCGCCAGCAGCCATTGGACAGGGGGCGGCAATCAGCCCCAGCATTTT.

This clonotype was detected ten times or more. The chain couples TRBV15 to TRBJ2-6, with D maybe TRBD2 (5 bases). The CDR3 is 15 residues long. CDR1 and CDR2 from the germline V gene are LNHNV and YYDKDF (reference sequence). Trimming left V 5 bases short and J 6 bases short, with 14 bases between. CDR3 residues: CATSVRTSSANVLTF. DNA for the CDR3: TGTGCCACCAGCGTAAGGACTTCTTCGGCCAACGTCCTGACTTTC.

At least ten counts were recorded for this clonotype. The chain carries TRBV7-8 and TRBJ2-7, with 8 bases fitting TRBD2. The CDR3 contains 14 residues. V was clipped by 4 bases and J by 4 bases; unmatched bases: 6. The germline V gene has CDR1 SGHVS and CDR2 FQNEAQ. CDR3 region: CASSSGLAEYEQYF. The CDR3 DNA follows: TGTGCCAGCAGCTCAGGACTAGCAGAATACGAGCAGTACTTC. The entire variable domain, with the rest obtained from reference TRBV7-8 and TRBJ2-7, is as follows: GAGVSQSPRYKVAKRGQDVALRCDPISGHVSLFWYQQALGQGPEFLTYFQNEAQLDKSGLPSDRFFAERPEGSVSTLKIQRTQQEDSAVYLCASSSGLAEYEQYFGPGTRLTVT.

In its sample, this clonotype was seen many times. The chain employs TRBV29-1 and TRBJ2-5, with D perhaps matching TRBD2 (5 bases). Germline V CDR1 and CDR2: SQVTM, ANQGSEA. V lost 4 bases to trimming and J lost 4 bases, with 13 bases between them. The CDR3 is made up of 13 amino acids. The CDR3 region has the DNA TGCAGCGTTGCAGCCGGGGATGCAGAGACCCAGTACTTC. Protein product: CSVAAGDAETQYF.

V gene TRBV7-9 combines with J gene TRBJ2-6; D may be TRBD1 (6 bases). V was trimmed by 5 bases and J by 2 bases, leaving 10 bases between them. CDR3 length: 15 residues. Per germline, CDR1 SEHNR and CDR2 FQNEAQ (reference sequence). In DNA, the CDR3 is TGTGCCAGCAGCCAGGGGTCCCCTGGGGCCAACGTCCTGACTTTC. Translation: CASSQGSPGANVLTF.

This chain links TRBV25-1 with TRBJ1-2; D is ambiguous. Germline V gene lookup returns CDR1 MGHDK and CDR2 SYGVNS. The CDR3 runs 12 residues. The germline V and J ends were trimmed by 4 bases and 8 bases, with 11 bases remaining between them. CDR3 sequence reads: CASSVDGSGYTF. The CDR3 DNA reads as TGTGCCAGCAGTGTGGACGGGTCCGGCTACACCTTC.

This clonotype was counted many times. The chain couples TRBV25-1 to TRBJ1-6, with D uncertain. Trimming took 2 bases from V and 7 from J, leaving 9 bases between them. Germline values: CDR1 MGHDK, CDR2 SYGVNS. The CDR3 sequence is 14 residues long. In nucleotides, the CDR3 is TGTGCCAGCAGTGAAGGCAGCGGAAATTCACCCCTCCACTTT. It translates to CASSEGSGNSPLHF.

The CDR3 bases are TGTGCCAGCAGCGCGGGACTAGCGGTCCAAGAGACCCAGTACTTC. Its translation is CASSAGLAVQETQYF. This chain joins TRBV7-7 and TRBJ2-5; 11 nucleotides line up with TRBD2. The CDR3 consists of 15 residues. The V segment lost 5 bases and the J segment 1 base; nucleotides outside the gene matches: 3. Germline lookup yields CDR1 SSHAT and CDR2 FNYEAQ (reference sequence). Together with reference TRBV7-7 and TRBJ2-5, the CDR3 gives the full variable domain: GAGVSQSPRYKVTKRGQDVTLRCDPISSHATLYWYQQALGQGPEFLTYFNYEAQPDKSGLPSDRFSAERPEGSISTLTIQRTEQRDSAMYRCASSAGLAVQETQYFGPGTRLLVL.

CDR3 DNA: TGTGCCAGCAGCGTCAGCGGGTCGAACACCGGGGAGCTGTTTTTT. Its translation: CASSVSGSNTGELFF. V usage is TRBV9 and J usage is TRBJ2-2, with D perhaps matching TRBD2 (6 bases). Deletions cut 2 bases from V and 0 bases from J, with 8 bases between. The CDR3 length is 15 residues. The V gene's germline CDR1 is SGDLS and CDR2 YYNGEE.

This clonotype appeared many times. V gene TRBV29-1 combines with J gene TRBJ1-2; TRBD1 matches at 12 bases. V was pared by 6 bases and J by 7 bases, with 12 bases of the junction left unmatched. Germline CDR1 reads SQVTM; CDR2 reads ANQGSEA. The CDR3 extends over 15 amino acids. The CDR3 DNA reads TGCAGCGTGGGCCGGGACAGGGGGCATTCTGGTGGCTACACCTTC. Translating gives CSVGRDRGHSGGYTF.

The rearrangement joins TRBV20-1 to TRBJ1-1, with D uncertain. The germline V gene encodes CDR1 DFQATT and CDR2 SNEGSKA (reference sequence). This CDR3 is built from 15 residues. V was shortened by 1 base and J by 3 bases, with 15 bases between the two germline ends. CDR3 sequence (DNA): TGCAGTGCTAGAGGCTCGTTTGGATCCGACACTGAAGCTTTCTTT. Its translation is CSARGSFGSDTEAFF.

This clonotype has a count of ten or more. This sequence joins TRBV2 and TRBJ1-1; D remains ambiguous. CDR1 and CDR2 from the germline V gene are SNHLY and FYNNEI. The V and J ends lost 4 bases and 6 bases respectively, with 6 bases between them. The CDR3 extends over 11 amino acids. CDR3 protein: CASSAKSEAFF. The CDR3 nucleotides are TGTGCCAGCAGTGCTAAGTCTGAAGCTTTCTTT.

The chain recombines TRBV2 with TRBJ2-5, with D unresolved. V shed 6 bases and J shed 7 bases, with 15 bases lying between them. In germline, CDR1 is SNHLY, CDR2 FYNNEI. The CDR3 is made up of 13 amino acids. CDR3 sequence reads: CASSRDSKVTQYF. DNA of the CDR3: TGTGCCAGCAGCCGCGACTCAAAAGTGACCCAGTACTTC.

About this clonotype: Its ends do not fully match the called genes, so a read error is possible. The rearrangement links TRBV4-3 to TRBJ2-5, with D possibly being TRBD1 (5 bases). The CDR3 is 13 residues long. Germline V gene lookup returns CDR1 LGHNA and CDR2 YSLEER. CDR3: CPSSEAGLETQYF. The CDR3 bases are TGCCCCAGCAGCGAAGCAGGGTTGGAGACCCAGTACTTC.

The V and J genes are TRBV5-1 and TRBJ2-5; 8 bases match TRBD1. This CDR3 is built from 14 residues. The V gene's germline CDR1 is SGHRS and CDR2 YFSETQ. With V trimmed by 5 bases and J by 0 bases, 3 bases remained unmatched. The CDR3 region is CASSGQGNQETQYF. In nucleotides, the CDR3 is TGCGCCAGCAGTGGACAGGGCAACCAAGAGACCCAGTACTTC.

There are a few counts of this clonotype. The gene calls are TRBV24-1 and TRBJ2-3; possible D gene TRBD2, 6 bases. The V end was cut by 6 bases, the J end by 2 bases, with 14 bases between. CDR3 length: 15 residues. Germline CDR1 reads KGHDR; CDR2 reads SFDVKD. Here the CDR3 DNA reads TGTGCCACCAGTCGCGGGACCGAATTCACAGATACGCAGTATTTT. Translated, it gives CATSRGTEFTDTQYF.

As concerns this clonotype: The junction departs from germline at one end; a sequencing error may be responsible. This chain links TRBV7-2 with TRBJ2-7; D remains ambiguous. The CDR3 totals 13 residues. CDR1 and CDR2 from the germline V gene are SGHTA and FQGNSA. The CDR3 region is CANSLYISYEQYF. CDR3 in DNA: TGTGCCAACAGCTTGTATATAAGCTACGAGCAGTACTTC.

This rearrangement joins TRBV2 to TRBJ1-1, with D unclear. The CDR3 consists of 16 residues. V was shortened by 5 bases and J by 2 bases, with 18 bases between the two germline ends. Per germline, CDR1 SNHLY and CDR2 FYNNEI. In nucleotides, the CDR3 is TGTGCCAGCAGTTACTCCGCAGCGTCTCCAAACACTGAAGCTTTCTTT. Protein sequence: CASSYSAASPNTEAFF.

This clonotype was picked up many times. The chain employs TRBV7-2 and TRBJ2-5; D not resolved. The CDR3 has 13 amino acids. From germline, CDR1 is SGHTA and CDR2 FQGNSA. V was cut by 5 bases and J by 5 bases, with 12 bases left in between. The CDR3 DNA follows: TGTGCCAGCAGCGGCAGGAGCCGGGAGACCCAGTACTTC. This codes for CASSGRSRETQYF.

This clonotype has just a few counts. One end of the junction does not line up with germline, which may come from a read error. The chain uses TRBV24-1 and TRBJ2-7; TRBD2 might be the D (6 bases). This CDR3 is 16 amino acids long. Germline CDR1 KGHDR, CDR2 SFDVKD. The CDR3 DNA is TGCGCCAGCAGCCATTTTGCGGGACCCGGGAACTACGAGCAGTACTTC. Protein: CASSHFAGPGNYEQYF.

V is TRBV2 and J is TRBJ2-7; D perhaps matches TRBD1 (6 bases). V dropped 8 bases and J dropped 7 bases, with 18 bases sitting between them. Looked up from germline, CDR1 is SNHLY and CDR2 is FYNNEI. This CDR3 is built from 13 residues. The CDR3 sequence is CASSPGTGREQYF. In nucleotides, the CDR3 is TGTGCCAGCTCACCGGGAACAGGGCGGGAGCAGTACTTC.